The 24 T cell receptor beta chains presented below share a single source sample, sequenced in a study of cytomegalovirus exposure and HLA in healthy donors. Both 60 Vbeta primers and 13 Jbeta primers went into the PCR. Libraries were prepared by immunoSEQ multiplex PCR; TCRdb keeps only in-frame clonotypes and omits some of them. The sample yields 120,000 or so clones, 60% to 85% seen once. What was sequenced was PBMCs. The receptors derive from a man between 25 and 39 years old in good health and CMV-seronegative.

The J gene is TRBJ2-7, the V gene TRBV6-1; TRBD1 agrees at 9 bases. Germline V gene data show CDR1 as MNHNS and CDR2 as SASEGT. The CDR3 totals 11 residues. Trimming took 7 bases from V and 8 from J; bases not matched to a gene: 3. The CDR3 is CASTGTGKQYF. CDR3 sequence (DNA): TGTGCCAGCACGGGGACAGGGAAGCAGTACTTC.

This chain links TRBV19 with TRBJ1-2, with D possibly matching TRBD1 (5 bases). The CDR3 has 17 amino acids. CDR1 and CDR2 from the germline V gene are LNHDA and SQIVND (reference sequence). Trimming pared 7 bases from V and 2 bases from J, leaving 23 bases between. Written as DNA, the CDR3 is TGTGCCAGTACACCCGCGAGGACAAGTACTGGGAACTATGGCTACACCTTC. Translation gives CASTPARTSTGNYGYTF.

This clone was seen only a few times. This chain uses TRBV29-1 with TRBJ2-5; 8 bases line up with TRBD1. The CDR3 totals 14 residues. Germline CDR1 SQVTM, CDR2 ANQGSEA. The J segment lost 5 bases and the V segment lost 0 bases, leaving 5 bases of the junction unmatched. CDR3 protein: CSVEEGRGRETQYF. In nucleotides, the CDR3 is TGCAGCGTTGAAGAAGGCAGGGGGCGGGAGACCCAGTACTTC.

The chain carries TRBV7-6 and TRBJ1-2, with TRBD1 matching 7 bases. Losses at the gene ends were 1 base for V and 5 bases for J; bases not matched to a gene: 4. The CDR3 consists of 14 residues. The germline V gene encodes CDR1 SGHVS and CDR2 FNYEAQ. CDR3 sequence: CASSLGAGGYGYTF. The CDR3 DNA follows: TGTGCCAGCAGCTTAGGGGCAGGGGGGTATGGCTACACCTTC.

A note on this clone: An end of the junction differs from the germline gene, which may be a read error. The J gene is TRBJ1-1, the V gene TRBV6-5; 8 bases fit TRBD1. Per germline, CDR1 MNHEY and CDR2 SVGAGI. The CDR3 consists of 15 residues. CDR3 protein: CAGSLSGGWNTEAFF. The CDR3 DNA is TGTGCCGGCAGCCTTTCAGGGGGCTGGAACACTGAAGCTTTCTTT.

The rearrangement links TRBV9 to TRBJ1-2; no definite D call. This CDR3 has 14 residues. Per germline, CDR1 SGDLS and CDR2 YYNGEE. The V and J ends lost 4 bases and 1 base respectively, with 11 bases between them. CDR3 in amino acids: CASSLHRGNYGYTF. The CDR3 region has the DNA TGTGCCAGCAGCCTCCATCGGGGTAACTATGGCTACACCTTC.

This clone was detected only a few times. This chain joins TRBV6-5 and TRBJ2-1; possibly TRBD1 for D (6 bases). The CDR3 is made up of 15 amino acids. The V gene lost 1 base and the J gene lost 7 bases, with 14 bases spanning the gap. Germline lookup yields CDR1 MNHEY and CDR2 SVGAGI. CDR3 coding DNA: TGTGCCAGCAGTTACTTAGGGGGAGTCGGGAATGAGCAGTTCTTC. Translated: CASSYLGGVGNEQFF.

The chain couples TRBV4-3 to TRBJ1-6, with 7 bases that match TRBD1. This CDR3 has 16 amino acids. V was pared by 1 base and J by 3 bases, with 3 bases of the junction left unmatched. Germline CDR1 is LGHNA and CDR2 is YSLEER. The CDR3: CASSQAQGLYNSPLHF. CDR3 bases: TGCGCCAGCAGCCAAGCACAGGGGCTCTATAATTCACCCCTCCACTTT.

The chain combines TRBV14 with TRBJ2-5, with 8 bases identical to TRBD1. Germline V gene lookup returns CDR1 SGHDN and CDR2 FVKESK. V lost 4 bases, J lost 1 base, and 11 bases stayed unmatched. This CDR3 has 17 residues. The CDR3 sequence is CASSLIAAGGGQETQYF. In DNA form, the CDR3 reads TGTGCCAGCAGCCTAATAGCGGCAGGGGGCGGCCAAGAGACCCAGTACTTC.

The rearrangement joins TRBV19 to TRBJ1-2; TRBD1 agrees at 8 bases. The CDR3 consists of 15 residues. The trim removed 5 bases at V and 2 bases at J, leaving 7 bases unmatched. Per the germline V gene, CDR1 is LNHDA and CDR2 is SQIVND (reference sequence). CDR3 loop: CASSGRTGHNYGYTF. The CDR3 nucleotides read TGTGCCAGTAGTGGGAGGACAGGGCACAACTATGGCTACACCTTC.

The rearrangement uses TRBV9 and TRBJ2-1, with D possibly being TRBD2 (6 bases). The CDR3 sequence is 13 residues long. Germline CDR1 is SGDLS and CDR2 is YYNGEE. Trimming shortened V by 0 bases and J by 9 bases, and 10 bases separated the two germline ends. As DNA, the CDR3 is TGTGCCAGCAGCGTAGGCGGGAAGGGTGAGCAGTTCTTC. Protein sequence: CASSVGGKGEQFF.

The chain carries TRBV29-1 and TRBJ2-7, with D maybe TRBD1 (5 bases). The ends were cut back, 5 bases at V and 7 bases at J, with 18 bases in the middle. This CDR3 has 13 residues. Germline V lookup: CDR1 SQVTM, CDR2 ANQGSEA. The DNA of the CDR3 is TGCAGCGTTCCCCAGGGTCTCCACGGGGAGCAGTACTTC. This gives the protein CSVPQGLHGEQYF.

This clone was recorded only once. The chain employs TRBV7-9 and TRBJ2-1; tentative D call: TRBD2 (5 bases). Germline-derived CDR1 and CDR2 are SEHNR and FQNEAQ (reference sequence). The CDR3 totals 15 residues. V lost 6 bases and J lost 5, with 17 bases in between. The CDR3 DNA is TGTGCCAGCAGTTTTACCGGACTGTCCAACAATGAGCAGTTCTTC. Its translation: CASSFTGLSNNEQFF.

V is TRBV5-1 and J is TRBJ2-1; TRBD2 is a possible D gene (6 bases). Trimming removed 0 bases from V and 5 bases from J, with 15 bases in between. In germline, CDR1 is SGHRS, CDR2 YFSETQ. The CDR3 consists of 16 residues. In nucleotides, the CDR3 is TGCGCCAGCAGCTTGGGACTAGGCCGGACGAACAATGAGCAGTTCTTC. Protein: CASSLGLGRTNNEQFF.

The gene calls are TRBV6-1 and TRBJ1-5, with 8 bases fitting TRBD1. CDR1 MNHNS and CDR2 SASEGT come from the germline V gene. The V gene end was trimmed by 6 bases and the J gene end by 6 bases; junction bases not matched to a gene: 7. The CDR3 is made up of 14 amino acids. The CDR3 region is CASRSRGLGQPQHF. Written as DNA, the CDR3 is TGTGCCAGCAGATCCAGGGGGCTGGGTCAGCCCCAGCATTTT.

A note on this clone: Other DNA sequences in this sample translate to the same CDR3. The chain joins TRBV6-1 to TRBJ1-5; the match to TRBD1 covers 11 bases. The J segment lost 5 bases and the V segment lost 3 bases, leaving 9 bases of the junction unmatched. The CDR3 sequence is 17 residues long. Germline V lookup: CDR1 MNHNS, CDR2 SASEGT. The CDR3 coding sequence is TGTGCCAGCAGTGAGGCGCGGGGACAGGGGGTTTATCAGCCCCAGCATTTT. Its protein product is CASSEARGQGVYQPQHF.

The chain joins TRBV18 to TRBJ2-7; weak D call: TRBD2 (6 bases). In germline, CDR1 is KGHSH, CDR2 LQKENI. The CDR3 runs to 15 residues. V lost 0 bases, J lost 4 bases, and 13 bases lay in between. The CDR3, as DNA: TGTGCCAGCTCACCACCGTGGGGGGAGAATTACGAGCAGTACTTC. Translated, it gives CASSPPWGENYEQYF.

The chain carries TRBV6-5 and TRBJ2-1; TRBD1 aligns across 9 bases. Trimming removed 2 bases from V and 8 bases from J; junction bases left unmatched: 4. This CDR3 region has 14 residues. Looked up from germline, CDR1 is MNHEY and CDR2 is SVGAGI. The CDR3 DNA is TGTGCCAGCAGTTACGGGGGACAGGGCCATGAGCAGTTCTTC. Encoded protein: CASSYGGQGHEQFF.

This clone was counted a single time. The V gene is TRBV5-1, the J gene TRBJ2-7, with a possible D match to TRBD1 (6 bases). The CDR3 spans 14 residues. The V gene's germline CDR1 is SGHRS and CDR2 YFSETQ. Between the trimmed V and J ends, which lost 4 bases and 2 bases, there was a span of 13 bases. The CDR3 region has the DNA TGCGCCAGCAGCCAAAGGACAGCTACCTACGAGCAGTACTTC. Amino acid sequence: CASSQRTATYEQYF.

The CDR3 region is CASSPNRDRSSYEQYF. CDR3 in DNA: TGTGCCAGCAGTCCGAACCGGGACAGGAGCTCCTACGAGCAGTACTTC. The rearrangement joins TRBV27 to TRBJ2-7; 8 nucleotides agree with TRBD1. CDR3 length: 16 residues. CDR1 and CDR2 (germline): MNHEY, SMNVEV (reference sequence). The V gene end was trimmed by 5 bases and the J gene end by 0 bases; junction bases not matched to a gene: 9.

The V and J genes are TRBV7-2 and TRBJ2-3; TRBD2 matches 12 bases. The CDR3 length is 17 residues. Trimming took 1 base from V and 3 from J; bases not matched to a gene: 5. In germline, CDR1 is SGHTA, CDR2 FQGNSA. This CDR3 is CASSLVSSGGATDTQYF. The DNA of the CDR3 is TGTGCCAGCAGCTTAGTATCTAGCGGGGGGGCAACAGATACGCAGTATTTT.

CDR3 DNA sequence: TGTGCCAGCAGCGTAGGTCTAGCGGGGGCCGGCGGATACAATGAGCAGTTCTTC. Its translation: CASSVGLAGAGGYNEQFF. The genes are TRBV9 and TRBJ2-1; TRBD2 matches 10 bases. Germline V gene sequence: CDR1 SGDLS, CDR2 YYNGEE. The CDR3 extends over 18 amino acids. With 0 bases clipped from V and 4 bases from J, the junction kept 10 bases outside the gene matches.

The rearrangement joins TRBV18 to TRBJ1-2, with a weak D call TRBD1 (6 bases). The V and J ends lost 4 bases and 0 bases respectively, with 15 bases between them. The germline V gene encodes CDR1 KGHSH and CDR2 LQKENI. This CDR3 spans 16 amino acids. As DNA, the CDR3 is TGTGCCAGCTCACAAAAACAGGGACCAGCTAACTATGGCTACACCTTC. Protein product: CASSQKQGPANYGYTF.

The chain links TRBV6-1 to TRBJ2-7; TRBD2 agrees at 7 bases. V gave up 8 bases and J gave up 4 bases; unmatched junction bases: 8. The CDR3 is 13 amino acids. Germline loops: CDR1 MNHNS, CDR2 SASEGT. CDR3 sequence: CASGSGEGYEQYF. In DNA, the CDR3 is TGTGCCAGCGGGTCCGGGGAGGGGTACGAGCAGTACTTC.